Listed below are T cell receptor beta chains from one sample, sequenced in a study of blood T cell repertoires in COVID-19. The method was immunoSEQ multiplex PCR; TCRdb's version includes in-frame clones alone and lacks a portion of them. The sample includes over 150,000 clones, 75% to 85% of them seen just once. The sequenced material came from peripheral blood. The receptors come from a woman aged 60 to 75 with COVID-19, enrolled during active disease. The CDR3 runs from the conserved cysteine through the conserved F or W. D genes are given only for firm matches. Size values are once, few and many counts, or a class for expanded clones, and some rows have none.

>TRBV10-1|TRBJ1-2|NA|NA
TGCGCCAGCAGTTTTGCTGCCGAGGGTGGCTACACCTTC
CASSFAAEGGYTF
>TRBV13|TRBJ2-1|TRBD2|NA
TGTGCCAGCAGCTTCGTAGCGGGGGGGTACAATGAGCAGTTCTTC
CASSFVAGGYNEQFF
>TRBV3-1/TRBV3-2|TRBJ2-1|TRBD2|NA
TGTGCCAGCAGCCAACGGTCACTAGCGGGTTACAATGAGCAGTTCTTC
CASSQRSLAGYNEQFF
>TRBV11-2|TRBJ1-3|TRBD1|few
TGTGCCAGCAGCTCGGACAGGGGGAACACCATATATTTT
CASSSDRGNTIYF
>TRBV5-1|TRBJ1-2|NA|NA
TGCGCCAGCAGCTTGGACGGGAACTATGGCTACACCTTC
CASSLDGNYGYTF
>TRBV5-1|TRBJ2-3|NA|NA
TGCGCCAGCAGTCGAGACAGGAGCACAGATACGCAGTATTTT
CASSRDRSTDTQYF
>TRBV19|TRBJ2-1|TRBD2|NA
TGTGCCAGTAGTACGCCAGCGGGAGGGCCAGAAAATGAGCAGTTCTTC
CASSTPAGGPENEQFF
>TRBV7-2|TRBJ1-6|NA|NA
TGTGCCAGCAGCTTTCTAGGGGCTAATTCACCCCTCCACTTT
CASSFLGANSPLHF
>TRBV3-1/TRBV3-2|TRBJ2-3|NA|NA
TGTGCCAGCAGCCAGGGCAGGGTCATAGATACGCAGTATTTT
CASSQGRVIDTQYF
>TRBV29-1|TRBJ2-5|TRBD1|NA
TGCAGCGCCCGGACAGGGGGAGAGACCCAGTACTTC
CSARTGGETQYF
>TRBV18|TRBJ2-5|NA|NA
TGTGCCAGCTCACCACAGGGCAGACAGCAAGAGACCCAGTACTTC
CASSPQGRQQETQYF
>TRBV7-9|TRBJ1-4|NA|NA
TGTGCCAGCACTCTCTTCTGGTCAAACTCCGGGTCAATGGAAGAAAAACTGTTTTTT
CASTLFWSNSGSMEEKLFF
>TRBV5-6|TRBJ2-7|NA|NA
TGTGCCAGCAGCTTGCGGCTCCCAAAGATTAGACTCTCCTACGAGCAGTACTTC
CASSLRLPKIRLSYEQYF
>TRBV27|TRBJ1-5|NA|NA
TGTGCCAGCAGTGCCCTAACAGGGTTGATCAATCAGCCCCAGCATTTT
CASSALTGLINQPQHF
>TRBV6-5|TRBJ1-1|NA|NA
TGTGCCAGCAATCCCAGGCAGAACACTGAAGCTTTCTTT
CASNPRQNTEAFF
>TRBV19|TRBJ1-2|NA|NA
TGTGCCAGTACCGCGACAGCAAGGTATGGCTACACCTTC
CASTATARYGYTF
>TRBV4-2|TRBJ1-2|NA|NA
TGTGCCAGCAGCCAAGATAAGCGGGCCGGTGGCTATGGCTACACCTTC
CASSQDKRAGGYGYTF
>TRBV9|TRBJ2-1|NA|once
TGTGCCAGCAGCGTAGAAGGAGGCAGCATTGAGCAGTTCTTC
CASSVEGGSIEQFF
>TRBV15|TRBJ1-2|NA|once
TGTGCCACCAGCCCCGACAGAAGCCCCTATGGCTACACCTTC
CATSPDRSPYGYTF
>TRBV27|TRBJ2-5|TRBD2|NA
TGTGCCAGTGCGAAGGGGCGGGGGGAGACCCAGTACTTC
CASAKGRGETQYF
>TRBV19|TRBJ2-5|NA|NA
TGTGCCAGTAGTATAGGCGGCAGTCTATCAGAGACCCAGTACTTC
CASSIGGSLSETQYF
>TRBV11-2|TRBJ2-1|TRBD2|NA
TGTGCCAGCAGCTCTTTAGCGGGAGGACTTGAGCAGTTCTTC
CASSSLAGGLEQFF
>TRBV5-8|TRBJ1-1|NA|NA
TGTGCCAGCAGCTCGTTCGTGGGCGTGGGGAACACTGAAGCTTTCTTT
CASSSFVGVGNTEAFF
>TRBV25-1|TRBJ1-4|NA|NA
TGTGCCAGCAGTGACACGACGGGGACTAATGAAAAACTGTTTTTT
CASSDTTGTNEKLFF
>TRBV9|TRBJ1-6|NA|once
TGTGCCAGCAGCGCGCCGGGACTGTATAATTCACCCCTCCACTTT
CASSAPGLYNSPLHF
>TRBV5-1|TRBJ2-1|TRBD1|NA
TGCGCCAGCAGCTTGACAGGGGCGGGTACAATGAGTCTATTCTTC
CASSLTGAGTMSLFF
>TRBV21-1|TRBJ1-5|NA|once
TGTGCCAGCACCTTAGGACAGGGCAATCAGCCCCAGCATTTT
CASTLGQGNQPQHF
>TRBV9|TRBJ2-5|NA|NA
TGTGCCAGCAGCCCCCTGCTGGCCGAGACCCAGTACTTC
CASSPLLAETQYF
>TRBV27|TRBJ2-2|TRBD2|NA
TGTGCCAGCAGTAAACTAGCGGGAGGGCCGAACACCGGGGAGCTGTTTTTT
CASSKLAGGPNTGELFF